The 14 T cell receptor beta chains below all came from one sample that was sequenced in a study of blood T cell repertoires in COVID-19. Measured with immunoSEQ multiplex PCR; TCRdb has only the in-frame clones, and not every one. The table shows around 270,000 clones, with roughly 86% occurring only once. The sequencing sample was made of peripheral blood. These receptor sequences come from a middle-aged man who had recovered from COVID-19.

This sequence joins TRBV5-4 and TRBJ2-5; TRBD2 aligns across 12 bases. The CDR3 covers 17 residues. With 4 bases clipped from V and 5 bases from J, the junction kept 12 bases outside the gene matches. Germline CDR1 reads SGHNT; CDR2 reads YYREEE (reference sequence). The CDR3 is CASSKGGLAGMVETQYF. The CDR3, as DNA: TGTGCCAGCAGCAAGGGCGGACTAGCGGGAATGGTGGAGACCCAGTACTTC. Supplemented by reference TRBV5-4 and TRBJ2-5, the full variable domain reads ETGVTQSPTHLIKTRGQQVTLRCSSQSGHNTVSWYQQALGQGPQFIFQYYREEENGRGNFPPRFSGLQFPNYSSELNVNALELDDSALYLCASSKGGLAGMVETQYFGPGTRLLVL.

The J gene is TRBJ2-7, the V gene TRBV13; TRBD1 aligns across 8 bases. Germline V gene sequence: CDR1 PRHDT, CDR2 FYEKMQ (reference sequence). The CDR3 runs 15 residues. V shed 5 bases and J 2 bases; nucleotides not matched to a gene: 8. The CDR3 DNA follows: TGTGCCAGCAGCCCAAGGGACAGGTCTACCTACGAGCAGTACTTC. Its protein product is CASSPRDRSTYEQYF.

This chain uses TRBV4-3 with TRBJ2-2, with TRBD1 identical over 8 bases. J gave up 5 bases and V 0 bases, and 11 bases lay outside the gene matches. The CDR3 covers 18 residues. CDR1 and CDR2 from the germline V gene are LGHNA and YSLEER. The DNA for the CDR3 is TGCGCCAGCAGCCAAGACGTTGGGGGGACAGGTATGACCGGGGAGCTGTTTTTT. Its protein is CASSQDVGGTGMTGELFF.

The genes are TRBV6-2 or TRBV6-3 and TRBJ2-3; 8 bases agree with TRBD1. V dropped 6 bases and J dropped 3; count of bases not matched to a gene: 8. CDR1 is MNHEY and CDR2 is SVGEGT in the germline V gene. The CDR3 spans 15 residues. The CDR3 here is CASSRQGILTDTQYF. The CDR3 coding sequence is TGTGCCAGCAGCCGACAGGGGATTCTGACAGATACGCAGTATTTT.

This clone was seen only a few times. Other DNA sequences in the sample encode the same CDR3. The rearrangement uses TRBV9 and TRBJ2-2, with TRBD2 matching 11 bases. Germline CDR1 SGDLS, CDR2 YYNGEE. CDR3 length equals 16 residues. V was pared by 0 bases and J by 5 bases, with 3 bases of the junction left unmatched. DNA for the CDR3: TGTGCCAGCAGCGTAGTCACTAGCGGGGGTACCGGGGAGCTGTTTTTT. Translation: CASSVVTSGGTGELFF.

V and J are TRBV5-1 and TRBJ1-4, with D possibly matching TRBD1 (6 bases). The germline V gene encodes CDR1 SGHRS and CDR2 YFSETQ. This CDR3 contains 16 residues. V gave up 3 bases and J gave up 5 bases, with 17 bases separating them. CDR3 protein: CASSWTVFSPNEKLFF. Written as DNA, the CDR3 is TGCGCCAGCAGCTGGACAGTATTTTCTCCCAATGAAAAACTGTTTTTT.

The chain combines TRBV12-3 or TRBV12-4 with TRBJ1-2; maybe TRBD1 (6 bases). Trimming shortened V by 1 base and J by 8 bases, and 11 bases separated the two germline ends. This CDR3 spans 13 amino acids. The CDR3 nucleotides are TGTGCCAGCAGTTTAGTCGGGGGGCAGGGCTACACCTTC. This gives the protein CASSLVGGQGYTF.

V usage is TRBV4-1 and J usage is TRBJ2-7, with 10 positions matching TRBD2. The CDR3 is 15 residues long. CDR1 is MGHRA and CDR2 is YSYEKL in the germline V gene. The trim removed 0 bases at V and 12 bases at J, leaving 11 bases unmatched. The CDR3: CASSQDRASGRARYF. DNA of the CDR3: TGCGCCAGCAGCCAAGATAGGGCGAGCGGGAGGGCGAGGTACTTC.

The chain recombines TRBV27 with TRBJ2-7; D is perhaps TRBD1 (6 bases). There are 16 residues in the CDR3. Germline lookup yields CDR1 MNHEY and CDR2 SMNVEV (reference sequence). Trimming took off 5 bases at V and 6 bases at J, with 23 bases between the two ends. The CDR3 protein is CASSPIGQPKGVEQYF. In nucleotides, the CDR3 is TGTGCCAGCAGTCCCATCGGACAGCCGAAAGGCGTCGAGCAGTACTTC.

The chain carries TRBV7-2 and TRBJ2-3; 8 positions agree with TRBD2. In germline, CDR1 is SGHTA, CDR2 FQGNSA. CDR3 length: 15 amino acids. Unmatched junction bases numbered 10, after V lost 5 bases and J lost 6 bases. Here the CDR3 DNA reads TGTGCCAGCAGCCCGGGGGGGCTCCTAGGGGATACGCAGTATTTT. It translates to CASSPGGLLGDTQYF.

V usage is TRBV9 and J usage is TRBJ2-1; the match to TRBD2 covers 12 bases. Germline CDR1 reads SGDLS; CDR2 reads YYNGEE. The V gene end was trimmed by 4 bases and the J gene end by 8 bases; junction bases not matched to a gene: 7. The CDR3 runs 15 residues. The CDR3 bases are TGTGCCAGCAGCCCATCGACTAGCGGGGGTCATGAGCAGTTCTTC. Protein product: CASSPSTSGGHEQFF.

This chain joins TRBV9 and TRBJ2-1, with 11 bases fitting TRBD2. This CDR3 region has 15 residues. After removal of 3 bases from V and 7 bases from J, the junction contained 6 bases not matched to a gene. CDR1 and CDR2 (germline): SGDLS, YYNGEE. The chain's CDR3 is CASSDLAGGPNEQFF. The DNA for the CDR3 is TGTGCCAGCAGCGACTTAGCGGGAGGGCCAAATGAGCAGTTCTTC.

The chain joins TRBV7-2 to TRBJ2-7; 8 bases map to TRBD1. This CDR3 has 15 amino acids. Trimming cost V 1 base and J 6 bases; bases outside gene matches: 8. Looked up from germline, CDR1 is SGHTA and CDR2 is FQGNSA. The CDR3 DNA sequence: TGTGCCAGCAGCTTAGGGGCAGGGGGCTCAAGCGAGCAGTACTTC. It is translated as CASSLGAGGSSEQYF.

The J gene is TRBJ1-1, the V gene TRBV18; TRBD1 matches 12 bases. The germline V gene has CDR1 KGHSH and CDR2 LQKENI. The CDR3 is made up of 17 amino acids. V was clipped by 4 bases and J by 4 bases; unmatched bases: 10. The CDR3 region is CASSHKKGGQGATEAFF. CDR3 DNA sequence: TGTGCCAGCTCACACAAAAAAGGGGGACAGGGGGCCACTGAAGCTTTCTTT.